The 17 T cell receptor beta chains below were found in one sample sequenced in a study of identical twins. A single record per CDR3 protein comes from TCRdb applying MiXCR to the 5' RACE reads. The sample lists approximately 500,000 distinct CDR3 sequences; 24% were seen once. This sample was shared with a second study, whose subject was T cells expressing NK-cell markers.

Source material: CD4+ T cells sorted from blood. These TCRs come from a woman between 18 and 29 years old in good health.

The chain combines TRBV14 with TRBJ2-3; D may correspond to TRBD1 or TRBD2 (5 bases each). V gave up 4 bases and J gave up 4 bases, with 18 bases separating them. The CDR3 has 16 amino acids. Germline V gene data show CDR1 as SGHDN and CDR2 as FVKESK. The CDR3 reads CASSLARGRSSDTQYF. In DNA, the CDR3 is TGTGCCAGCAGCCTCGCACGGGGCCGATCCTCAGATACGCAGTATTTT.

The chain recombines TRBV18 with TRBJ2-1; TRBD2 matches at 10 bases. The germline V gene encodes CDR1 KGHSH and CDR2 LQKENI. The CDR3 is 17 residues long. V lost 6 bases to trimming and J lost 0 bases; unmatched junction nucleotides: 8. This chain's CDR3 is CASSLLAGLSSYNEQFF. CDR3 nucleotide sequence: TGTGCCAGCTCGCTACTAGCGGGACTTAGCTCCTACAATGAGCAGTTCTTC.

CDR3 DNA: TGTGCCATCAGTGAGGGGAGAGATGTAGGCTACACCTTC. Its translation is CAISEGRDVGYTF. The chain is built from TRBV10-3 and TRBJ1-2; D remains unclear. CDR1 is ENHRY and CDR2 is SYGVKD in the germline V gene. The CDR3 has 13 residues. V lost 2 bases to trimming and J lost 8 bases, with 12 bases between them.

The chain has TRBV6-2 or TRBV6-3 and TRBJ2-1; D remains ambiguous. Trimming shortened V by 2 bases and J by 9 bases, and 11 bases separated the two germline ends. The germline CDR1 and CDR2 sequences are MNHEY and SVGEGT. The CDR3 is made up of 13 amino acids. CDR3 protein: CASSYRPAPEQFF. The CDR3, as DNA: TGTGCCAGCAGTTACCGACCCGCCCCTGAGCAGTTCTTC.

A few counts support this clonotype. V and J are TRBV20-1 and TRBJ1-5; D unresolved. V lost 3 bases to trimming and J lost 0 bases, with 12 bases between them. Germline CDR1 reads DFQATT; CDR2 reads SNEGSKA (reference sequence). This CDR3 has 15 residues. The CDR3 region has the DNA TGCAGTGCTAGTATAGGCAGTCATAGCAATCAGCCCCAGCATTTT. Residues: CSASIGSHSNQPQHF.

In this sample, this clonotype turned up a few times. CDR3 protein: CASSLRPGDEQFF. In DNA, the CDR3 is TGCGCCAGCAGCTTACGACCAGGGGATGAGCAGTTCTTC. This chain connects TRBV5-1 to TRBJ2-1, with D possibly TRBD1 on 6 matching bases. The germline gives CDR1 SGHRS, CDR2 YFSETQ. The V end lost 2 bases, the J end lost 8 bases, and 11 bases lay between the germline ends. The CDR3 spans 13 residues.

The sample holds a few counts of this clonotype. This chain connects TRBV7-9 to TRBJ1-1; no clear D gene. V lost 2 bases, J lost 9 bases, and 10 bases lay in between. This CDR3 comprises 12 residues. Germline values: CDR1 SEHNR, CDR2 FQNEAQ (reference sequence). In DNA form, the CDR3 reads TGTGCCAGCAGCTTAATTAATGATAAAGCTTTCTTT. Translating it yields CASSLINDKAFF.

This clonotype was counted only a few times. The chain carries TRBV6-2 or TRBV6-3 and TRBJ2-1, with D possibly being TRBD2 (5 bases). V was clipped by 8 bases and J by 9 bases, with 17 bases between them. Germline V gene data show CDR1 as MNHEY and CDR2 as SVGEGT. This CDR3 region has 13 residues. CDR3 sequence: CASSRPPAGEQFF. CDR3 DNA sequence: TGTGCCAGCTCCAGGCCCCCCGCGGGTGAGCAGTTCTTC.

This chain connects TRBV18 to TRBJ2-7; no reliable D call. Germline lookup yields CDR1 KGHSH and CDR2 LQKENI. Trimming shortened V by 3 bases and J by 5 bases, and 14 bases separated the two germline ends. CDR3 length: 14 residues. The chain's CDR3 is CASSPLMGSDEQYF. The CDR3 DNA reads TGTGCCAGCTCACCTCTCATGGGGTCTGACGAGCAGTACTTC.

The chain combines TRBV5-1 with TRBJ2-5; D unresolved. The germline V gene has CDR1 SGHRS and CDR2 YFSETQ. Trimming cost V 3 bases and J 5 bases, with 11 bases left between them. This CDR3 is 13 amino acids long. The CDR3 DNA reads TGCGCCAGCAGCTCGCAGGTGGTGGAGACCCAGTACTTC. As protein: CASSSQVVETQYF.

The chain is built from TRBV6-2 or TRBV6-3 and TRBJ2-3; no firm D call. Germline-derived CDR1 and CDR2 are MNHEY and SVGEGT. The CDR3 is 14 residues long. Trimming took 7 bases from V and 2 from J, leaving 13 bases between them. CDR3 nucleotide sequence: TGTGCCAGCAAGCGTGCTCCGCTCACAGATACGCAGTATTTT. Its translation is CASKRAPLTDTQYF.

V and J are TRBV12-3 or TRBV12-4 and TRBJ2-4; D unclear. With 5 bases removed from V and 5 bases from J, the gap between germline ends came to 16 bases. The CDR3 sequence is 15 residues long. The CDR3 is CASSPQILRENIQYF. For the CDR3, the DNA is TGTGCCAGCAGTCCTCAGATCCTCCGGGAAAACATTCAGTACTTC.

This chain joins TRBV20-1 and TRBJ1-4; D gene unclear. CDR1 is DFQATT and CDR2 is SNEGSKA in the germline V gene (reference sequence). V dropped 7 bases and J dropped 8 bases, with 14 bases sitting between them. This CDR3 has 12 amino acids. The CDR3 reads CSVSEWSEKLFF. DNA for the CDR3: TGCAGTGTCTCGGAGTGGTCGGAAAAACTGTTTTTT.

This chain connects TRBV20-1 to TRBJ1-4, with D possibly TRBD1 on 6 matching bases. The CDR3 has 13 residues. V lost 6 bases to trimming and J lost 6 bases, with 14 bases between them. The germline V gene encodes CDR1 DFQATT and CDR2 SNEGSKA (reference sequence). The CDR3 is CSARGGAHEKLFF. The CDR3 DNA reads TGCAGTGCCCGAGGGGGGGCTCATGAAAAACTGTTTTTT.

This clonotype was seen a handful of times. This sequence joins TRBV9 and TRBJ1-4, with D unclear. This CDR3 is 13 amino acids long. V was clipped by 3 bases and J by 8 bases, with 11 bases between them. Germline lookup yields CDR1 SGDLS and CDR2 YYNGEE. This chain's CDR3 is CASSAIVGEKLFF. CDR3 nucleotide sequence: TGTGCCAGCAGCGCTATAGTCGGAGAAAAACTGTTTTTT.

V and J are TRBV3-1 and TRBJ1-6, with D perhaps matching TRBD1 (5 bases). Germline-derived CDR1 and CDR2 are LGHDT and YNNKEL (reference sequence). Between the trimmed V and J ends, which lost 0 bases and 9 bases, there was a span of 12 bases. This CDR3 comprises 15 residues. The CDR3 region has the DNA TGTGCCAGCAGCCAAGATCGGCAGGGCAGTTCACCCCTCCACTTT. Encoded protein: CASSQDRQGSSPLHF.

The chain carries TRBV10-2 and TRBJ1-3; no firm D call. Germline loops: CDR1 WSHSY, CDR2 SAAADI. The CDR3 contains 14 residues. V was trimmed by 3 bases and J by 2 bases, leaving 8 bases between them. The CDR3, as DNA: TGCGCCAGCAGTGATCTTGGTACTGGAAACACCATATATTTT. Protein sequence: CASSDLGTGNTIYF.